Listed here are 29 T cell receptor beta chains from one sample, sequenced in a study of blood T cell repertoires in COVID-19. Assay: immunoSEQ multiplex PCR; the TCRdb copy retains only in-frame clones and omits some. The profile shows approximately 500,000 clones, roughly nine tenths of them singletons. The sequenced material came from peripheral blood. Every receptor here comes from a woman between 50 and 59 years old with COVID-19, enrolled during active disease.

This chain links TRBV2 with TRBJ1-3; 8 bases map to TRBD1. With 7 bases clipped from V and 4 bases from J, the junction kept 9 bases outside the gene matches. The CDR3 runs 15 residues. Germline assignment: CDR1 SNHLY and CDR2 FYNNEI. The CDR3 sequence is CASTVGTGGGNTIYF. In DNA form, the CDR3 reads TGTGCCAGCACCGTTGGGACAGGCGGAGGAAACACCATATATTTT.

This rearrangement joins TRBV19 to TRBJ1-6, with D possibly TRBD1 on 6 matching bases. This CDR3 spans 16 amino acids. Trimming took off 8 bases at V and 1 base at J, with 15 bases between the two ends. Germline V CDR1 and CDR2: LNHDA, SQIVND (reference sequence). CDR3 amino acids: CASRDSQGSYNSPLHF. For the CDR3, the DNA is TGTGCCAGTCGAGACTCCCAGGGGTCCTATAATTCACCCCTCCACTTT.

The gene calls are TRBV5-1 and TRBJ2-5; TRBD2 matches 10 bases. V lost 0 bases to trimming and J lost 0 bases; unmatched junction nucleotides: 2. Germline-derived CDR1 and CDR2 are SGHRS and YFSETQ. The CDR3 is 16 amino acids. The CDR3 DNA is TGCGCCAGCAGCTTGGCAGGACTAGCGGACCAAGAGACCCAGTACTTC. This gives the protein CASSLAGLADQETQYF. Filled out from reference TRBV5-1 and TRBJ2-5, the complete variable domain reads KAGVTQTPRYLIKTRGQQVTLSCSPISGHRSVSWYQQTPGQGLQFLFEYFSETQRNKGNFPGRFSGRQFSNSRSEMNVSTLELGDSALYLCASSLAGLADQETQYFGPGTRLLVL.

The CDR3 DNA reads as TGTGCCAGCAGTCCTTCCCCGACTACCGGGGAGCTGTTTTTT. Protein: CASSPSPTTGELFF. This chain uses TRBV5-6 with TRBJ2-2; D gene uncertain. The V end lost 5 bases, the J end lost 5 bases, and 13 bases lay between the germline ends. This CDR3 comprises 14 residues. The germline V gene encodes CDR1 SGHDT and CDR2 YYEEEE.

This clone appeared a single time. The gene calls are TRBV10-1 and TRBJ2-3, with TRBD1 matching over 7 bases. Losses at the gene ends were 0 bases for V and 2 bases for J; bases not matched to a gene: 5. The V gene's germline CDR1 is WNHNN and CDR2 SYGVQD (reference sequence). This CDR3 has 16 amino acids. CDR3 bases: TGCGCCAGCAGTGAGTCCCCGGACAGGCCCACAGATACGCAGTATTTT. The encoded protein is CASSESPDRPTDTQYF.

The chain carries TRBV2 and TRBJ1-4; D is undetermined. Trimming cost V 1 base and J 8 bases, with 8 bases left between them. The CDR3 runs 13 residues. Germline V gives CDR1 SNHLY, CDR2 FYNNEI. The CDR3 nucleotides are TGTGCCAGCAGTGAAGTATCAGGAGAAAAACTGTTTTTT. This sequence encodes CASSEVSGEKLFF.

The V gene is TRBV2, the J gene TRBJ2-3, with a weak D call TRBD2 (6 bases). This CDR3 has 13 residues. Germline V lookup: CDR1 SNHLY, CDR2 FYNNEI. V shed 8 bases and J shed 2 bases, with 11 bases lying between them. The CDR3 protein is CASCGGNTDTQYF. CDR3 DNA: TGTGCCAGCTGTGGCGGGAACACAGATACGCAGTATTTT.

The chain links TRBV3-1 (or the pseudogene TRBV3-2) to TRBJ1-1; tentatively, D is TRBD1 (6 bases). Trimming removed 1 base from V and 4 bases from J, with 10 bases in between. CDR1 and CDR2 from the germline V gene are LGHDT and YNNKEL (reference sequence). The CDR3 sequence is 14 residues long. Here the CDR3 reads CASSQVGTFTEAFF. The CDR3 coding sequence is TGTGCCAGCAGCCAAGTTGGGACATTCACTGAAGCTTTCTTT.

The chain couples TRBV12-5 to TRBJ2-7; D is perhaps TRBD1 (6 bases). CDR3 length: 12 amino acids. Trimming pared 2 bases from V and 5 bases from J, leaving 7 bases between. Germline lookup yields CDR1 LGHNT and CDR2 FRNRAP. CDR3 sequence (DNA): TGTGCTAGTGGTTTGACAGGGAACGAGCAGTACTTC. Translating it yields CASGLTGNEQYF.

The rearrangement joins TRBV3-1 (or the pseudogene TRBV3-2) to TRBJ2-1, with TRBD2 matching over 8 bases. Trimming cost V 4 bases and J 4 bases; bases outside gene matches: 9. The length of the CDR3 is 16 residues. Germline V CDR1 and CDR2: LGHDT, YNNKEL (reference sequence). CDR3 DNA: TGTGCCAGCAGCCCCCCCGCGGGGGGACCTTACAATGAGCAGTTCTTC. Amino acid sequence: CASSPPAGGPYNEQFF.

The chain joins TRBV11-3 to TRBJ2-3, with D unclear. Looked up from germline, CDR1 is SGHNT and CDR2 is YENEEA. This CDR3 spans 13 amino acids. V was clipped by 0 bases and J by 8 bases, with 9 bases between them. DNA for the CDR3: TGTGCCAGCAGCTTAGAGGCAGCAGGTACGCAGTATTTT. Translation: CASSLEAAGTQYF.

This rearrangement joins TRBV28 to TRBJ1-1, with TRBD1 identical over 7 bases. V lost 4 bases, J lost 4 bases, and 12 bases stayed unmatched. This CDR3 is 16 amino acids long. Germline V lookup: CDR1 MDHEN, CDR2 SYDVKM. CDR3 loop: CASSWTGPHVGTEAFF. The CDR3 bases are TGTGCCAGCAGTTGGACAGGACCCCACGTGGGCACTGAAGCTTTCTTT.

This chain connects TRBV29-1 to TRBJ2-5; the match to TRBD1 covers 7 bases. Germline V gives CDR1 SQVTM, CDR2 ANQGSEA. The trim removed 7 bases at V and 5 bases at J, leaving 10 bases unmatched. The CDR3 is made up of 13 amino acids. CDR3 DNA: TGCAGCGCCCGACAGGGCGGAAGGGAGACCCAGTACTTC. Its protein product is CSARQGGRETQYF. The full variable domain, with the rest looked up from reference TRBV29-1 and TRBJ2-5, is SAVISQKPSRDICQRGTSLTIQCQVDSQVTMMFWYRQQPGQSLTLIATANQGSEATYESGFVIDKFPISRPNLTFSTLTVSNMSPEDSSIYLCSARQGGRETQYFGPGTRLLVL.

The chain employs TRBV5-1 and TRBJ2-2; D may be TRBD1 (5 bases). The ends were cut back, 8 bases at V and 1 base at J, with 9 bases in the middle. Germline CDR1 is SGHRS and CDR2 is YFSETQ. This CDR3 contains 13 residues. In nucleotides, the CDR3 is TGCGCCAGAGGACACGAGAACACCGGGGAGCTGTTTTTT. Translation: CARGHENTGELFF.

CDR3: CASSFGTGANEKLFF. The DNA for the CDR3 is TGTGCCAGCAGCTTTGGGACAGGGGCTAATGAAAAACTGTTTTTT. The chain recombines TRBV7-2 with TRBJ1-4; TRBD1 matches at 10 bases. CDR1 SGHTA and CDR2 FQGNSA come from the germline V gene. J was trimmed by 3 bases and V by 3 bases; bases with no gene match: 1. This CDR3 has 15 residues.

CDR3 sequence reads: CASSTGTSGISSYEQYF. The CDR3 coding sequence is TGCGCCAGCAGCACCGGGACTAGCGGAATCAGCTCCTACGAGCAGTACTTC. The chain employs TRBV5-1 and TRBJ2-7; 11 bases match TRBD2. The CDR3 consists of 17 residues. Germline V gene data show CDR1 as SGHRS and CDR2 as YFSETQ. After removal of 4 bases from V and 0 bases from J, the junction contained 9 bases not matched to a gene.

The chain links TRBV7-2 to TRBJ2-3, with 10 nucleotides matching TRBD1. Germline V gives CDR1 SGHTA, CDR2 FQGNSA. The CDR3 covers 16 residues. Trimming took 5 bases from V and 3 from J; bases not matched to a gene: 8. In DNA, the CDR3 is TGTGCCAGCAGCGGCCGGACAGGGGGAAGGACAGATACGCAGTATTTT. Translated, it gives CASSGRTGGRTDTQYF. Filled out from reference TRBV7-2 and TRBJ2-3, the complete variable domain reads GAGVSQSPSNKVTEKGKDVELRCDPISGHTALYWYRQSLGQGLEFLIYFQGNSAPDKSGLPSDRFSAERTGGSVSTLTIQRTQQEDSAVYLCASSGRTGGRTDTQYFGPGTRLTVL.

The DNA of the CDR3 is TGTGCCAGCAGCTTAGGCATAGCGGCGGGCTACACCTTC. It translates to CASSLGIAAGYTF. The rearrangement joins TRBV7-9 to TRBJ1-2; no reliable D call. CDR3 length equals 13 residues. Germline-derived CDR1 and CDR2 are SEHNR and FQNEAQ (reference sequence). V was cut by 1 base and J by 8 bases, with 11 bases left in between.

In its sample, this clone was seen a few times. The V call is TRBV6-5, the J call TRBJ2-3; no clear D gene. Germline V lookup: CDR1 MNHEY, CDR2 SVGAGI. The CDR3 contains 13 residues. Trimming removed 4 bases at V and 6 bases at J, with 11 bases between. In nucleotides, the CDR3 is TGTGCCAGCAGTTCCTCTTACGGGGATACGCAGTATTTT. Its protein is CASSSSYGDTQYF.

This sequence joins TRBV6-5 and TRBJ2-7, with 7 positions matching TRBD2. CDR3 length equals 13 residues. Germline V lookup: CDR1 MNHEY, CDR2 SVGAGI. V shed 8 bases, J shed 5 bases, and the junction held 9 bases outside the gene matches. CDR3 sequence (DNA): TGTGCCAGCGGGGGGGAACTGGGGAACGAGCAGTACTTC. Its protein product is CASGGELGNEQYF.

The CDR3 reads CASSEQENYGYTF. In nucleotides, the CDR3 is TGTGCCAGCAGCGAACAGGAAAACTATGGCTACACCTTC. V is TRBV7-3 and J is TRBJ1-2; TRBD1 is a possible D gene (5 bases). Trimming removed 5 bases from V and 2 bases from J, with 9 bases in between. The length of the CDR3 is 13 residues. Germline assignment: CDR1 SGHTA and CDR2 FQGTGA. Full variable domain (outside the CDR3, taken from reference TRBV7-3 and TRBJ1-2): GAGVSQTPSNKVTEKGKYVELRCDPISGHTALYWYRQSLGQGPEFLIYFQGTGAADDSGLPNDRFFAVRPEGSVSTLKIQRTERGDSAVYLCASSEQENYGYTFGSGTRLTVV.

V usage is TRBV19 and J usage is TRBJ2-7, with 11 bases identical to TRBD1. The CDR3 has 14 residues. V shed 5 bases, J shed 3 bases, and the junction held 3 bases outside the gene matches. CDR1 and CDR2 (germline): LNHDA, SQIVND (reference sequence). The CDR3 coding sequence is TGTGCCAGTAGTCGGGACAGGGGGTTCTACGAGCAGTACTTC. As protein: CASSRDRGFYEQYF.

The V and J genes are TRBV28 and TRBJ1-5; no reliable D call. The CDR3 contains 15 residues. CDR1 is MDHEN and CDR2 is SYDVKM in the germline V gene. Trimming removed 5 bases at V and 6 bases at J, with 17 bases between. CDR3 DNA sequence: TGTGCCAGCAGTCCGCCGGGTGGACGGGGTCAGCCCCAGCATTTT. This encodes CASSPPGGRGQPQHF.

CDR3 sequence (DNA): TGTGCCAGCGGTCCCCGAGTGGGCAATCAGCCCCAGCATTTT. This translates into CASGPRVGNQPQHF. The chain couples TRBV6-5 to TRBJ1-5; D is unresolved. Trimming removed 8 bases from V and 2 bases from J, with 13 bases in between. The CDR3 has 14 amino acids. Looked up from germline, CDR1 is MNHEY and CDR2 is SVGAGI.

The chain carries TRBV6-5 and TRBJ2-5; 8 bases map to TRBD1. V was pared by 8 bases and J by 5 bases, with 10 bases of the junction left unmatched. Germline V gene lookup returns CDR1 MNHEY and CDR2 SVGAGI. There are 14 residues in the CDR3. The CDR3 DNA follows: TGTGCCAGCCTAGACAGGGGCTATCGGGAGACCCAGTACTTC. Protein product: CASLDRGYRETQYF.

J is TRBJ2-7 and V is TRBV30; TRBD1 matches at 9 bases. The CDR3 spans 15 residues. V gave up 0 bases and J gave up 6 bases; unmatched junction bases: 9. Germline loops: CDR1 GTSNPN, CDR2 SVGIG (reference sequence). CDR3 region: CAWSVWDRDVGEQYF. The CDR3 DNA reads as TGTGCCTGGAGTGTTTGGGACAGGGACGTTGGCGAGCAGTACTTC. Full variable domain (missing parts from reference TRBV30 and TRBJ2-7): SQTIHQWPATLVQPVGSPLSLECTVEGTSNPNLYWYRQAAGRGLQLLFYSVGIGQISSEVPQNLSASRPQDRQFILSSKKLLLSDSGFYLCAWSVWDRDVGEQYFGPGTRLTVT.

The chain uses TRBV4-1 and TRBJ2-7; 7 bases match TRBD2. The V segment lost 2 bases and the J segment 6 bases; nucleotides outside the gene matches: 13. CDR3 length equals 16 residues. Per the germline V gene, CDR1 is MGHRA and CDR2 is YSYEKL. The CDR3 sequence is CASSQRPGLVSGEQYF. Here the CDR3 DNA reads TGCGCCAGCAGCCAAAGGCCCGGACTAGTCAGTGGCGAGCAGTACTTC.

The CDR3 sequence: CASSQWTAGGEAFF. Here the CDR3 DNA reads TGTGCCAGCAGCCAATGGACGGCAGGGGGTGAAGCTTTCTTT. J is TRBJ1-1 and V is TRBV16; TRBD1 matches at 7 bases. Unmatched junction bases numbered 6, after V lost 1 base and J lost 7 bases. CDR1 and CDR2 (germline): KGHSY, FQNENV. CDR3 length: 14 amino acids.

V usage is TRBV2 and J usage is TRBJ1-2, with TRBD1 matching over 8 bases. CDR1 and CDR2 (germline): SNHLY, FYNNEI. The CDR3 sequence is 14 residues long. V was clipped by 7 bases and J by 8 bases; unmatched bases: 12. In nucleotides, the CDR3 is TGTGCCAGCACCTCGGACAGGGAGCCAGGGGGCTACACCTTC. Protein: CASTSDREPGGYTF.